Given below is one T cell receptor (beta chain) in context. Its antigen is as yet unknown. Data came from immunoSEQ multiplex PCR; TCRdb stores just in-frame clones and leaves some out. Here the sample spans 90,000 to 95,000 clones, 91% being singletons. This sample stems from a study of graft-versus-host responses after intestinal transplantation. Study-wide background: Every recipient underwent anti-thymocyte globulin induction, then tacrolimus and steroids for roughly 3 years. Study-wide results and caveats: Recipient marrow contained GvH clones, some of which appeared first in ileum or blood.

V was cut by 7 bases and J by 1 base, with 17 bases left in between. CDR1 and CDR2 from the germline V gene are MNHEY and SMNVEV (reference sequence). CDR3 size: 16 residues. The specimen was unstimulated CD8+ T cells sorted from spleen or lymph node cells, collected before intestinal transplant. The V gene is TRBV27, the J gene TRBJ2-4; perhaps TRBD2 as D (6 bases). This receptor was identified in a human donor who received an intestinal transplant. CDR3 loop: CASTPTSSGAKNIQYF. CDR3 DNA sequence: TGTGCCAGCACTCCTACTAGCAGCGGGGCCAAAAACATTCAGTACTTC.